The 9 T cell receptor beta chains below come from one sample, sequenced in a study of T cells after posttransplantation cyclophosphamide. A marrow graft followed busulfan-fludarabine conditioning, with cyclophosphamide on days +3 and +4. Using immunoSEQ multiplex PCR, the repertoire was profiled, and TCRdb retains in-frame clones only, with some absent. The sample records roughly 6,800 clones, around 92% being singletons. The sequences come from PBMCs, collected approximately 45 months after allogeneic stem cell transplant with posttransplant cyclophosphamide. These receptors originate from a female patient in her fifties who received an allogeneic stem cell transplant from a related donor, was CMV-positive, and had no GVHD. Some T cells may originate from the graft donor.

V and J are TRBV7-3 and TRBJ1-1; D unresolved. V was clipped by 3 bases and J by 0 bases, with 5 bases between them. CDR3 length: 13 residues. Germline V gene data show CDR1 as SGHTA and CDR2 as FQGTGA. CDR3 nucleotide sequence: TGTGCCAGCAGCTTTCTATTGAACACTGAAGCTTTCTTT. Residues: CASSFLLNTEAFF.

The J gene is TRBJ2-3, the V gene TRBV18; 8 bases are shared with TRBD2. The CDR3 has 15 residues. Losses at the gene ends were 3 bases for V and 1 base for J; bases not matched to a gene: 3. Germline CDR1 and CDR2: KGHSH and LQKENI. CDR3 loop: CASSPPLAGTDTQYF. The CDR3 nucleotides read TGTGCCAGCTCACCCCCACTAGCGGGCACAGATACGCAGTATTTT. The variable domain in full, with the rest retrieved from reference TRBV18 and TRBJ2-3, is NAGVMQNPRHLVRRRGQEARLRCSPMKGHSHVYWYRQLPEEGLKFMVYLQKENIIDESGMPKERFSAEFPKEGPSILRIQQVVRGDSAAYFCASSPPLAGTDTQYFGPGTRLTVL.

The chain recombines TRBV27 with TRBJ1-1; 8 bases agree with TRBD1. Germline CDR1 is MNHEY and CDR2 is SMNVEV (reference sequence). The CDR3 length is 15 residues. After removal of 4 bases from V and 2 bases from J, the junction contained 6 bases not matched to a gene. The CDR3 protein is CASSWRTGSNTEAFF. In nucleotides, the CDR3 is TGTGCCAGCAGTTGGAGGACAGGGTCCAACACTGAAGCTTTCTTT.

The chain joins TRBV27 to TRBJ1-1; D gene unclear. This CDR3 is built from 17 residues. V was shortened by 2 bases and J by 0 bases, with 16 bases between the two germline ends. Germline V gene sequence: CDR1 MNHEY, CDR2 SMNVEV (reference sequence). CDR3 bases: TGTGCCAGCAGTTTACTCCCTCGGGGTTCCGTGAACACTGAAGCTTTCTTT. Translation gives CASSLLPRGSVNTEAFF.

This chain links TRBV10-2 with TRBJ2-3, with 8 bases matching TRBD1. This CDR3 contains 13 residues. V dropped 5 bases and J dropped 6; count of bases not matched to a gene: 4. The germline V gene encodes CDR1 WSHSY and CDR2 SAAADI. This chain's CDR3 is CASSTTGEDTQYF. CDR3 in DNA: TGCGCCAGCAGTACGACAGGGGAGGATACGCAGTATTTT.

The rearrangement links TRBV5-3 to TRBJ2-7; no clear D gene. TRBV5-3 is classed as an ORF, of uncertain function. The CDR3 spans 13 residues. V lost 3 bases and J 2 bases, leaving 9 bases between the germline ends. In nucleotides, the CDR3 is TGTGCCAGAAGCTGTCCCTCTCCCTACGAGCAGTACTTC. It translates to CARSCPSPYEQYF.

The chain joins TRBV30 to TRBJ1-1; D possibly corresponds to TRBD1 (5 bases). V gave up 3 bases and J gave up 4 bases, with 12 bases separating them. The V gene's germline CDR1 is GTSNPN and CDR2 SVGIG (reference sequence). This CDR3 is built from 13 residues. CDR3 loop: CAWSDIRVTEAFF. The CDR3 DNA is TGTGCCTGGAGCGACATCAGGGTCACTGAAGCTTTCTTT.

This rearrangement joins TRBV18 to TRBJ1-1; 7 bases match TRBD1. The germline gives CDR1 KGHSH, CDR2 LQKENI. The CDR3 extends over 15 amino acids. The V and J ends lost 5 bases and 0 bases, in that order; junction bases with no gene match: 6. CDR3 amino acids: CASSSQGQMNTEAFF. The CDR3, as DNA: TGTGCCAGCTCATCCCAGGGACAGATGAACACTGAAGCTTTCTTT. The full variable domain, rest sourced from reference TRBV18 and TRBJ1-1, is NAGVMQNPRHLVRRRGQEARLRCSPMKGHSHVYWYRQLPEEGLKFMVYLQKENIIDESGMPKERFSAEFPKEGPSILRIQQVVRGDSAAYFCASSSQGQMNTEAFFGQGTRLTVV.

The rearrangement joins TRBV27 to TRBJ2-7, with D possibly being TRBD1 (6 bases). Germline V CDR1 and CDR2: MNHEY, SMNVEV (reference sequence). This CDR3 is 12 amino acids long. V lost 6 bases, J lost 6 bases, and 12 bases lay in between. This chain's CDR3 is CASRTQGIEQYF. In nucleotides, the CDR3 is TGTGCCAGCAGAACCCAGGGGATCGAGCAGTACTTC.